The following is a T cell receptor beta chain sequence with its context. Antigen unknown. RNA transcripts yielded amplified TCR beta CDR3 regions. With the HTBI primer set, the TCR CDR3 went through a first round of RT-PCR. TCRdb reprocessed the multiplex PCR reads via MiXCR and lists one record per CDR3 protein. This sample yields nearly 750,000 distinct CDR3 sequences, of which 35% are seen a single time; more than 25% belongs to the top ten. Uncontrolled infection, other autoimmune disease, pregnancy or lactation disqualified patients from enrolment. Trimming cost V 0 bases and J 3 bases, with 11 bases left between them. The germline gives CDR1 LGHDT, CDR2 YNNKEL (reference sequence). CDR3 length: 15 residues. The entry originates in a study of T cells in Graves' hyperthyroidism and ophthalmopathy. Findings of the study overall: Before onset, ophthalmopathy was predicted by the model a median roughly 6.4 months earlier.

This sequence joins TRBV3-1 and TRBJ1-2; D gene uncertain. This TCR came from a woman aged 40 to 50 with Graves' hyperthyroidism. What was sequenced was blood. Here the CDR3 DNA reads TGTGCCAGCAGCCAAGACCTAAACACAGACTATGGCTACACCTTC. Translating it yields CASSQDLNTDYGYTF.